Listed here are 19 T cell receptor beta chains from one sample, sequenced in a study of T cells in Graves' hyperthyroidism and ophthalmopathy. The TCR beta CDR3 regions underwent amplification using RNA transcripts as the source. The TCR CDR3 was amplified in a first-round RT-PCR using the HTBI primer set. Each CDR3 protein gets one entry after TCRdb re-called the multiplex PCR reads with MiXCR. This table has 730,000 or so distinct CDR3 sequences, approximately 18% appearing once. Sequencing input: blood. Source of these receptors: a woman in her forties or fifties with Graves' hyperthyroidism that later progressed to Graves' ophthalmopathy.

This clonotype was found many times. The V call is TRBV20-1, the J call TRBJ2-1, with D unresolved. Germline CDR1 reads DFQATT; CDR2 reads SNEGSKA (reference sequence). With 0 bases removed from V and 0 bases from J, the gap between germline ends came to 15 bases. The CDR3 loop spans 17 amino acids. In nucleotides, the CDR3 is TGCAGTGCTAGAGATCACATGGGGTCGAGCTCCTACAATGAGCAGTTCTTC. Encoded protein: CSARDHMGSSSYNEQFF.

Many counts were recorded for this clonotype. The chain joins TRBV3-1 to TRBJ1-1; 7 bases agree with TRBD1. Trimming took 2 bases from V and 2 from J; bases not matched to a gene: 2. The CDR3 runs to 14 residues. Germline V CDR1 and CDR2: LGHDT, YNNKEL (reference sequence). CDR3 sequence (DNA): TGTGCCAGCAGCCAACGGGACAGAAACACTGAAGCTTTCTTT. Protein sequence: CASSQRDRNTEAFF.

The chain employs TRBV10-3 and TRBJ2-4, with 12 bases that match TRBD1. J was trimmed by 6 bases and V by 6 bases; bases with no gene match: 6. The CDR3 length is 15 residues. CDR1 is ENHRY and CDR2 is SYGVKD in the germline V gene. For the CDR3, the DNA is TGTGCCATCAGGGGGGACAGGGGGCCTGTAAACATTCAGTACTTC. Residues: CAIRGDRGPVNIQYF.

This chain joins TRBV24-1 and TRBJ2-5; D is unresolved. Trimming took 4 bases from V and 5 from J, leaving 7 bases between them. CDR3 length: 12 residues. From germline, CDR1 is KGHDR and CDR2 SFDVKD. The CDR3 nucleotides read TGTGCCACCAGTGACCCCAGGGAGACCCAGTACTTC. Translated, it gives CATSDPRETQYF.

V and J are TRBV5-1 and TRBJ1-6; D might be TRBD1 (6 bases). The V gene's germline CDR1 is SGHRS and CDR2 YFSETQ. V lost 4 bases and J lost 9, with 17 bases in between. This CDR3 is 15 amino acids long. CDR3 DNA sequence: TGCGCCAGCAGCCCAGGGCAGGGGCCAAGTTCACCCCTCCACTTT. Its translation is CASSPGQGPSSPLHF.

In its sample, this clonotype was seen a few times. This chain links TRBV5-4 with TRBJ2-5; 9 bases fit TRBD2. V was pared by 4 bases and J by 1 base, with 8 bases of the junction left unmatched. This CDR3 has 16 residues. Germline V gene sequence: CDR1 SGHNT, CDR2 YYREEE (reference sequence). CDR3 DNA: TGTGCCAGCAGCCTTAAGCTAGCGGGGATCCAAGAGACCCAGTACTTC. It specifies CASSLKLAGIQETQYF.

This clonotype was recorded at least ten times. This sequence joins TRBV2 and TRBJ1-3, with 7 bases fitting TRBD1. The CDR3 has 15 residues. The V and J ends lost 7 bases and 0 bases, in that order; junction bases with no gene match: 6. Germline V gene sequence: CDR1 SNHLY, CDR2 FYNNEI. CDR3 DNA sequence: TGTGCCAGCAATAGGGACAGCCACTCTGGAAACACCATATATTTT. Its translation is CASNRDSHSGNTIYF.

The chain uses TRBV4-1 and TRBJ2-2, with 12 bases lining up with TRBD2. Per germline, CDR1 MGHRA and CDR2 YSYEKL. The CDR3 loop spans 16 amino acids. The V segment lost 2 bases and the J segment 4 bases; nucleotides outside the gene matches: 2. The CDR3 sequence: CASSQRLAGATGELFF. CDR3 in DNA: TGCGCCAGCAGCCAACGACTAGCGGGAGCCACCGGGGAGCTGTTTTTT.

V and J are TRBV4-1 and TRBJ1-5; D gene ambiguous. The V end was cut by 1 base, the J end by 4 bases, with 8 bases between. The CDR3 is 14 residues long. The germline CDR1 and CDR2 sequences are MGHRA and YSYEKL. The CDR3 DNA follows: TGCGCCAGCAGCCAAGTATGGGGTAATCAGCCCCAGCATTTT. This encodes CASSQVWGNQPQHF.

In this sample, this clonotype turned up a few times. The rearrangement links TRBV20-1 to TRBJ1-1, with TRBD1 matching over 7 bases. Trimming at V came to 6 bases and at J to 3 bases, leaving 4 bases not matched to a gene. Germline values: CDR1 DFQATT, CDR2 SNEGSKA (reference sequence). This CDR3 contains 12 residues. CDR3 in DNA: TGCAGTGCACAGGGGTGGGACACTGAAGCTTTCTTT. As protein: CSAQGWDTEAFF.

Note on this clonotype: One junction end does not reproduce the germline sequence, and a read error may be involved. This chain joins TRBV12-3 or TRBV12-4 and TRBJ1-4; D gene ambiguous. There are 11 residues in the CDR3. The CDR3 nucleotides are TGTGCCAGCAGCACGGACGAAAAACTGGTTTTT. It specifies CASSTDEKLVF.

This clonotype came up a few times. The chain is built from TRBV19 and TRBJ1-4; D is undetermined. The V and J ends lost 4 bases and 6 bases respectively, with 12 bases between them. CDR1 is LNHDA and CDR2 is SQIVND in the germline V gene (reference sequence). CDR3 length: 14 residues. CDR3 sequence reads: CASSNGQKHEKLFF. CDR3 in DNA: TGTGCCAGTAGTAACGGGCAGAAGCATGAAAAACTGTTTTTT.

In this sample, this clonotype turned up a few times. CDR3 region: CAISEDRGSGYTF. The CDR3 region has the DNA TGTGCCATCAGTGAGGACAGGGGATCTGGCTACACCTTC. This chain links TRBV10-3 with TRBJ1-2, with 8 positions matching TRBD1. The germline V gene has CDR1 ENHRY and CDR2 SYGVKD. The CDR3 totals 13 residues. V dropped 2 bases and J dropped 7; count of bases not matched to a gene: 3.

Remarks on this clonotype: The junction and the germline gene differ at one end; a read error may be behind it. The chain links TRBV6-1 to TRBJ2-1; 7 bases align to TRBD1. The CDR3 loop spans 20 amino acids. Looked up from germline, CDR1 is MNHNS and CDR2 is SASEGT. The CDR3 loop is CASSRTRQIIRDSSYTEQFF. The CDR3 DNA follows: TGTGCCAGCAGTCGAACCCGACAGATCATCCGGGACAGCAGCTACACTGAGCAGTTCTTC.

This clonotype has at least ten counts. This sequence joins TRBV13 and TRBJ2-1; unclear D gene. Per germline, CDR1 PRHDT and CDR2 FYEKMQ (reference sequence). The CDR3 runs 14 residues. The V end lost 0 bases, the J end lost 9 bases, and 12 bases lay between the germline ends. CDR3 DNA: TGTGCCAGCAGCTTAGGGGTGGCCCCCGGTGAGCAGTTCTTC. It translates to CASSLGVAPGEQFF.

The genes are TRBV6-5 and TRBJ1-3, with D hard to call. This CDR3 has 15 residues. V was cut by 5 bases and J by 0 bases, with 11 bases left in between. CDR1 is MNHEY, CDR2 SVGAGI, per germline. CDR3 sequence reads: CASSRTDYSGNTIYF. The CDR3 DNA reads TGTGCCAGCAGTCGGACGGACTACTCTGGAAACACCATATATTTT.

This chain connects TRBV30 to TRBJ1-4, with D maybe TRBD1 (6 bases). The CDR3 loop spans 15 amino acids. Per germline, CDR1 GTSNPN and CDR2 SVGIG (reference sequence). V lost 0 bases and J 3 bases, leaving 11 bases between the germline ends. In DNA form, the CDR3 reads TGTGCCTGGAGTGTACGGGGGGCGTCTAATGAAAAACTGTTTTTT. It specifies CAWSVRGASNEKLFF. Complete variable domain (other parts from reference TRBV30 and TRBJ1-4): SQTIHQWPATLVQPVGSPLSLECTVEGTSNPNLYWYRQAAGRGLQLLFYSVGIGQISSEVPQNLSASRPQDRQFILSSKKLLLSDSGFYLCAWSVRGASNEKLFFGSGTQLSVL.

This chain connects TRBV7-9 to TRBJ1-2, with 11 bases matching TRBD1. The V gene's germline CDR1 is SEHNR and CDR2 FQNEAQ (reference sequence). Unmatched junction bases numbered 4, after V lost 6 bases and J lost 7 bases. The CDR3 runs 13 residues. DNA of the CDR3: TGTGCCAGCAGAAAGGACAGGGGGCTTGGCTACACCTTC. This translates into CASRKDRGLGYTF.

This clonotype was seen more than once but under ten times. The chain recombines TRBV7-9 with TRBJ2-3; 12 nucleotides align to TRBD2. Trimming removed 5 bases from V and 6 bases from J; junction bases left unmatched: 6. Germline values: CDR1 SEHNR, CDR2 FQNEAQ (reference sequence). The CDR3 consists of 15 residues. The CDR3 loop is CASSATSGGPDTQYF. As DNA, the CDR3 is TGTGCCAGCAGCGCAACTAGCGGGGGGCCGGATACGCAGTATTTT.